These T cell receptor beta chains were read from a single sample in a study of control samples from healthy donors and cancer patients. The method was immunoSEQ multiplex PCR; TCRdb's version includes in-frame clones alone and lacks a portion of them. This sample yields about 160,000 clones, of which 96% are seen a single time; under 1.2% belongs to the top ten. Sequencing was performed on blood. Receptors originate from a woman aged 30 to 39 in good health. Both conserved end residues are part of each CDR3. D genes are given only for firm matches. Size tells how often a clone was seen (once, few, many) or the class of an expanded clone, and some rows leave it out.

clone_size,d_call,cdr3_length,j_call,v_call,cdr3_nt,cdr3_aa
once,.,13,TRBJ1-2,TRBV3-1/TRBV3-2,TGTGCCAGCAGCCAAGCGGGCCTTTATGGCTACACCTTC,CASSQAGLYGYTF
.,.,12,TRBJ2-1,TRBV3-1/TRBV3-2,TGTGCCAGCAGCGACACGGGCCCTCAATTTTTCTTC,CASSDTGPQFFF
.,.,14,TRBJ1-1,TRBV6-5,TGTGCCAGCAGTTACCAGGGACGGTACACTGAAGCTTTCTTT,CASSYQGRYTEAFF
.,.,12,TRBJ1-4,TRBV2,TGTGCCAGCAGTGATGAAGTAGGAGAGGCTTTTTTT,CASSDEVGEAFF
.,.,13,TRBJ1-2,TRBV5-1,TGCGCCAGCAGCTTTGACAGTAACTATGGCTACACCTTC,CASSFDSNYGYTF
.,.,14,TRBJ2-3,TRBV11-1,TGTGCCAGCAGCCCCGACCCGTTTCCAGATACGCAGTATTTT,CASSPDPFPDTQYF
.,.,14,TRBJ1-4,TRBV3-1/TRBV3-2,TGTGCCAGCAGCCGAGCTGTACAAACTGAAAAACTGTTTTTT,CASSRAVQTEKLFF
once,.,15,TRBJ2-2,TRBV25-1,TGTGCCACTAGCAGAACGGGGGCGTTGGCCGGGGAGCTGTTTTTT,CATSRTGALAGELFF
once,.,14,TRBJ1-1,TRBV13,TGTGCCAGCAGCTTGTGCGTTATGAACACTGAAGCTTTCTTT,CASSLCVMNTEAFF
.,.,16,TRBJ1-2,TRBV24-1,TGTGCCACCAGTGACCCCGCGGACAGAAGTTCCTATGGCTACACCTTC,CATSDPADRSSYGYTF
.,.,14,TRBJ2-3,TRBV30,TGTGCCTGGAGCCCCCCCCGGGGCACAGATACGCAGTATTTT,CAWSPPRGTDTQYF
.,.,12,TRBJ2-1,TRBV2,TGTGCCTTCCCGGGACGCAACAATGAGCAGTTCTTC,CAFPGRNNEQFF
.,.,14,TRBJ1-2,TRBV30,TGTGCCTGGACCCCCCTGGAGGCCCACTATGGCTACACCTTC,CAWTPLEAHYGYTF
.,TRBD1,15,TRBJ1-2,TRBV28,TGTGCCAGCAGTGCACGGGACAGGGGGAACTATGGCTACACCTTC,CASSARDRGNYGYTF
.,.,12,TRBJ2-7,TRBV6-4,TGTGCCAGCAGTGAGGGGAAAATGGGGCAGTACTTC,CASSEGKMGQYF
.,TRBD1,15,TRBJ2-7,TRBV28,TGTGCCAGCAGACCCGGGACAGGGGGTTCCTACGAGCAGTACTTC,CASRPGTGGSYEQYF
.,TRBD1,13,TRBJ2-7,TRBV27,TGTGCCAGCAGTCCCGGGACAGCCTACGAGCAGTACTTC,CASSPGTAYEQYF
.,.,14,TRBJ1-2,TRBV19,TGTGCCAGTAGTATAGATATCAGTGACCCTGGCTACACCTTC,CASSIDISDPGYTF
many,TRBD2,15,TRBJ2-1,TRBV6-1,TGTGCCAGCAGTGAACGCGGGAGGGCCTCAAATGAGCAGTTCTTC,CASSERGRASNEQFF
.,.,14,TRBJ1-2,TRBV3-1/TRBV3-2,TGTGCCAGCAGCCAACAACCTGGAAACTATGGCTACACCTTC,CASSQQPGNYGYTF
.,TRBD1,14,TRBJ1-2,TRBV7-2,TGTGCCAGCAGCCTGACAGGGGGCAACTATGGCCACACCTTC,CASSLTGGNYGHTF
.,TRBD1,14,TRBJ1-1,TRBV5-1,TGCGCCAGCAGGGTGGACAGGGGGTTTACTGAAGCTTTCTTT,CASRVDRGFTEAFF
.,.,14,TRBJ1-1,TRBV6-6,TGTGCCAGCAGTCGAGGAGGTCTGAACACTGAAGCTTTCTTT,CASSRGGLNTEAFF
.,TRBD2,19,TRBJ2-6,TRBV6-6,TGTGCCAGCAGTCCTCAGGGTCGCGGGGGTGTCTCTGGGGCCAACGTCCTGACTTTC,CASSPQGRGGVSGANVLTF
once,TRBD2,18,TRBJ2-2,TRBV19,TGTGCCAGTAGTAGGGGACTAGCGGGAGCCCCGAACACCGGGGAGCTGTTTTTT,CASSRGLAGAPNTGELFF
once,.,14,TRBJ2-7,TRBV27,TGTGCCAGCAGTTTCCTCCAGAAAGGATACGAGCAGTACTTC,CASSFLQKGYEQYF
.,.,14,TRBJ1-5,TRBV28,TGTGCCAGCAGTCGTTCAGGGTACGATCAGCCCCAGCATTTT,CASSRSGYDQPQHF
.,.,12,TRBJ1-1,TRBV28,TGTGCCAGCAGTTTAGGGAACACTGAAGCTTTCTTT,CASSLGNTEAFF
.,TRBD2,18,TRBJ2-7,TRBV13,TGTGCCAGCAGCGCACCTTACCGCCTAGCGGGAGGGACCCACGAGCAGTACTTC,CASSAPYRLAGGTHEQYF
.,.,14,TRBJ1-6,TRBV7-9,TGTGCCAGCCAGACGCAGGGAGACAATTCACCCCTCCACTTT,CASQTQGDNSPLHF
.,.,14,TRBJ2-2,TRBV28,TGTGCCAGCACATCGCCGGGGCGCTCAGGGGAGCTGTTTTTT,CASTSPGRSGELFF
once,.,14,TRBJ1-5,TRBV30,TGTGCCTGGCAGACAGGAGACGGCAATCAGCCCCAGCATTTT,CAWQTGDGNQPQHF
.,.,15,TRBJ2-2,TRBV6-1,TGTGCCAGCAGTGAAGCCGCCCTCTGGTTGGGGGAGCTGTTTTTT,CASSEAALWLGELFF
.,.,14,TRBJ1-6,TRBV28,TGTGCCAGCAGCAGTTTCCAGGGGAGCTCACCCCTCCACTTT,CASSSFQGSSPLHF
.,.,15,TRBJ2-4,TRBV19,TGTGCCAGTAGTATCGGCCAATTAGCCAAAAACATTCAGTACTTC,CASSIGQLAKNIQYF
.,TRBD2,20,TRBJ2-1,TRBV3-1/TRBV3-2,TGTGCCAGCAGCCAAGCGGGACAGATAATTAGCGGGAGTGGTTACAATGAGCAGTTCTTC,CASSQAGQIISGSGYNEQFF